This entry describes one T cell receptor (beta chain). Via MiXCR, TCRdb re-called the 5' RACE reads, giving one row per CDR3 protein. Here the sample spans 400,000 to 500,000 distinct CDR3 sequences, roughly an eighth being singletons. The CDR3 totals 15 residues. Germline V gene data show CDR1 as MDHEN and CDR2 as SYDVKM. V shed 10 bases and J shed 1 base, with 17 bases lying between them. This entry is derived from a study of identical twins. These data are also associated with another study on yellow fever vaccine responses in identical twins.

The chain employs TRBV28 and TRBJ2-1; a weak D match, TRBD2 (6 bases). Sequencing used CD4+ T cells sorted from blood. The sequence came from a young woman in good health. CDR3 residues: CATEEGPGSYNEQFF. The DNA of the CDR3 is TGTGCCACCGAGGAGGGTCCAGGGTCCTACAATGAGCAGTTCTTC.